This T cell receptor beta chain was identified in a study of T cells in Graves' hyperthyroidism and ophthalmopathy. RNA transcripts yielded amplified TCR beta CDR3 regions. The HTBI set primed first-round TCR CDR3 RT-PCR. A single record per CDR3 protein comes from TCRdb applying MiXCR to the multiplex PCR reads. Among hundreds of thousands of distinct CDR3 sequences listed, 35% to 45% were seen once. This CDR3 has 16 amino acids. V dropped 3 bases and J dropped 1 base, with 16 bases sitting between them. Germline CDR1 reads SEHNR; CDR2 reads FQNEAQ (reference sequence). This clonotype was seen only a few times. An absence of ophthalmopathy progression within 18 months meant stable Graves' hyperthyroidism. Patients showing uncontrolled infection, other autoimmune disease, pregnancy or lactation were ineligible.

The rearrangement links TRBV7-9 to TRBJ2-7, with a possible D match to TRBD1 (5 bases). Material for sequencing was blood. This sequence originates from a man in his late teens or twenties with Graves' hyperthyroidism. The CDR3 region has the DNA TGTGCCAGCAGCTTCGGGTCAGGGCCTGTGTCCTACGAGCAGTACTTC. Its protein is CASSFGSGPVSYEQYF.